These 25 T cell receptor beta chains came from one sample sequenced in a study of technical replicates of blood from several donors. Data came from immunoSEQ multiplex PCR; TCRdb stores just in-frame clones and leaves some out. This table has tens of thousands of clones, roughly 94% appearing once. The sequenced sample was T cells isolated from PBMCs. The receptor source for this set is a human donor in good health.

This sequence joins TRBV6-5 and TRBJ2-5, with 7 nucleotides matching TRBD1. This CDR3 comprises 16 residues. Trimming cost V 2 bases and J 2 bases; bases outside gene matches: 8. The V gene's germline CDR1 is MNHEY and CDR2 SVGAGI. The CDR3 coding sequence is TGTGCCAGCAGTTACCTATCGACAGGGCGGCAAGAGACCCAGTACTTC. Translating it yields CASSYLSTGRQETQYF.

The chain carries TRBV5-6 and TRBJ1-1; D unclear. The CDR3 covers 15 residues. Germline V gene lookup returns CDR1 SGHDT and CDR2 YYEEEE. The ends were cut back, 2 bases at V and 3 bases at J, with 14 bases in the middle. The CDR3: CASSLNPEAYTEAFF. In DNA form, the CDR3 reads TGTGCCAGCAGCTTAAATCCCGAGGCTTACACTGAAGCTTTCTTT.

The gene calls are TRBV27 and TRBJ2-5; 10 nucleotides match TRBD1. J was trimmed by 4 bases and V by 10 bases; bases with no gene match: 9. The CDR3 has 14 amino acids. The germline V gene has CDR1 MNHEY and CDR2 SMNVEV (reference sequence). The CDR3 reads CATVRQGAGETQYF. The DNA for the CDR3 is TGTGCCACCGTCCGACAGGGGGCGGGAGAGACCCAGTACTTC.

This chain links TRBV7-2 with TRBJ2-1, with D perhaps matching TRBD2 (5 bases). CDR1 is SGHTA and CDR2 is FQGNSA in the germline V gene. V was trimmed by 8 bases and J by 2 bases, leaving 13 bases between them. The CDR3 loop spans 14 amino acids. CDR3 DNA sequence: TGTGCCAGCCTTGCTAGCCCTCCCTACAATGAGCAGTTCTTC. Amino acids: CASLASPPYNEQFF.

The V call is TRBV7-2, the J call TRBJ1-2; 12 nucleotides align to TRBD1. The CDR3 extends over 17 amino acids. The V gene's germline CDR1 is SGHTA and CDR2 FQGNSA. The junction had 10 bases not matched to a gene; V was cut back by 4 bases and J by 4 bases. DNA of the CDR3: TGTGCCAGCAGCTATATCTCCTCGGGACAGGGGGCCTATGGCTACACCTTC. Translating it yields CASSYISSGQGAYGYTF.

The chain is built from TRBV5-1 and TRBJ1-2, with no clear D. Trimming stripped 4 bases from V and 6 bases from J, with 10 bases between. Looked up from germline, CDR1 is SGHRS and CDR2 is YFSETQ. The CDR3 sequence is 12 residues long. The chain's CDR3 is CASSREGNGYTF. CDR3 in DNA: TGCGCCAGCAGCCGGGAGGGCAATGGCTACACCTTC. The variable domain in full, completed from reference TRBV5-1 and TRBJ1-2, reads KAGVTQTPRYLIKTRGQQVTLSCSPISGHRSVSWYQQTPGQGLQFLFEYFSETQRNKGNFPGRFSGRQFSNSRSEMNVSTLELGDSALYLCASSREGNGYTFGSGTRLTVV.

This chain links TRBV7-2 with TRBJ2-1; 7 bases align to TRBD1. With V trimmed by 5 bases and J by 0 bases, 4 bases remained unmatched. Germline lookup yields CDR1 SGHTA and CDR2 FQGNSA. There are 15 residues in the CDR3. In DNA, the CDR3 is TGTGCCAGCAGCACAGGGGCAAGCTCCTACAATGAGCAGTTCTTC. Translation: CASSTGASSYNEQFF. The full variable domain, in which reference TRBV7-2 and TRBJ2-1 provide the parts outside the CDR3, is GAGVSQSPSNKVTEKGKDVELRCDPISGHTALYWYRQSLGQGLEFLIYFQGNSAPDKSGLPSDRFSAERTGGSVSTLTIQRTQQEDSAVYLCASSTGASSYNEQFFGPGTRLTVL.

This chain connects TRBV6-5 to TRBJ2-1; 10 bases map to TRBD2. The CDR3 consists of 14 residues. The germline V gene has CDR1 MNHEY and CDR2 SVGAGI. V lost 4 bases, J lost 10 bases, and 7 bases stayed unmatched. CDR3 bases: TGTGCCAGCAGTTCTAGCGGGAGAAATCGGGAGCAGTTCTTC. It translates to CASSSSGRNREQFF.

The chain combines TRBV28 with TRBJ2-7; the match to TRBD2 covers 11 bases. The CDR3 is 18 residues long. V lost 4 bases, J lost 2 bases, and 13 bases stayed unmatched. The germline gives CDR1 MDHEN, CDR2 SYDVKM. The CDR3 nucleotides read TGTGCCAGCAGTTCTCCCGTGACACCACTAGCGGGGGCCTACGAGCAGTACTTC. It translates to CASSSPVTPLAGAYEQYF.

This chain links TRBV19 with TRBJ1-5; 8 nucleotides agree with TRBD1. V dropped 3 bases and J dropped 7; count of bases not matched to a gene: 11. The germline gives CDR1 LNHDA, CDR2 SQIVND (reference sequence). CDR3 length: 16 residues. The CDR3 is CASSITSGGYEQPQHF. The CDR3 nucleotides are TGTGCCAGTAGTATCACGTCAGGGGGCTATGAACAGCCCCAGCATTTT.

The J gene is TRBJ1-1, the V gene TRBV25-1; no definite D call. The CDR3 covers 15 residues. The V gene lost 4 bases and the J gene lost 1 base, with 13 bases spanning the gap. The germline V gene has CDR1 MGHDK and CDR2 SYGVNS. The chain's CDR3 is CASSAYGERNTEAFF. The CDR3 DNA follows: TGTGCCAGCAGTGCCTACGGGGAGAGGAACACTGAAGCTTTCTTT.

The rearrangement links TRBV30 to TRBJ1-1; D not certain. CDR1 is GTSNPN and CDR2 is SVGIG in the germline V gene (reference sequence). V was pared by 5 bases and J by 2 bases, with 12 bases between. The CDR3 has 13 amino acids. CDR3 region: CAWEKGANTEAFF. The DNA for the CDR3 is TGTGCCTGGGAAAAGGGAGCTAACACTGAAGCTTTCTTT.

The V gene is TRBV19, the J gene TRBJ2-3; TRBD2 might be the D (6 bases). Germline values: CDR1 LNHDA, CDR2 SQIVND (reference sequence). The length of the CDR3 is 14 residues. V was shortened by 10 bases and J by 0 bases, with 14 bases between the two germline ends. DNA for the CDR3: TGTGCCACTGCGGGGCTAGAAAGCACAGATACGCAGTATTTT. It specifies CATAGLESTDTQYF.

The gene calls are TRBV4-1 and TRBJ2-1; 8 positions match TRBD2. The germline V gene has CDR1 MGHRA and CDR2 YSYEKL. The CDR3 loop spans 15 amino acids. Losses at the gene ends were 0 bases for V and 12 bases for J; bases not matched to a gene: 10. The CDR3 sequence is CASSQDPSGSWVQFF. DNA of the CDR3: TGCGCCAGCAGCCAAGATCCTAGCGGGTCATGGGTGCAGTTCTTC.

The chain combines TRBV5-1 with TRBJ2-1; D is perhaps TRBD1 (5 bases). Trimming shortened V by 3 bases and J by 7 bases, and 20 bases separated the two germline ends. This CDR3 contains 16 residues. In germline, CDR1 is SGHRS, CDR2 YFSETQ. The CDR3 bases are TGCGCCAGCAGCTCGCCCCTCCAGGGTAACATAAATGAGCAGTTCTTC. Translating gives CASSSPLQGNINEQFF.

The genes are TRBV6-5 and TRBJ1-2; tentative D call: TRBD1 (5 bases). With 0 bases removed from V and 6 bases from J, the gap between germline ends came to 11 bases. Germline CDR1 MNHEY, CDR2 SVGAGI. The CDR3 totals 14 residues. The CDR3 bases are TGTGCCAGCAGTTACTCGAGTCAGGGCGATGGCTACACCTTC. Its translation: CASSYSSQGDGYTF.

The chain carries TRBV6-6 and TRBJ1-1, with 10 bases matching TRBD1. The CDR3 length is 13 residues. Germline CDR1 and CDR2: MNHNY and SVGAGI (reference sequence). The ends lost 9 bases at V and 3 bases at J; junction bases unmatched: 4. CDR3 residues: CASRGQGDTEAFF. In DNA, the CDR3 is TGTGCCAGTAGAGGACAGGGGGACACTGAAGCTTTCTTT.

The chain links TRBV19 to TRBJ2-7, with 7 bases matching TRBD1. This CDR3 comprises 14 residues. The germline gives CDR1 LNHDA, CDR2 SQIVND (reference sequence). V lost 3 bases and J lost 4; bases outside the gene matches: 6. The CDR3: CASSIIQGSYEQYF. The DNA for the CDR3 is TGTGCCAGTAGTATTATACAGGGGAGTTACGAGCAGTACTTC. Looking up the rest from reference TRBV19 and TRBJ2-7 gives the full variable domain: DGGITQSPKYLFRKEGQNVTLSCEQNLNHDAMYWYRQDPGQGLRLIYYSQIVNDFQKGDIAEGYSVSREKKESFPLTVTSAQKNPTAFYLCASSIIQGSYEQYFGPGTRLTVT.

The chain's CDR3 is CASSLNRDQETQYF. In DNA form, the CDR3 reads TGCGCCAGCAGCTTGAACCGGGACCAAGAGACCCAGTACTTC. The chain couples TRBV5-1 to TRBJ2-5; D is unclear. The CDR3 is 14 amino acids. Germline CDR1 reads SGHRS; CDR2 reads YFSETQ. The V end was cut by 1 base, the J end by 0 bases, with 7 bases between.

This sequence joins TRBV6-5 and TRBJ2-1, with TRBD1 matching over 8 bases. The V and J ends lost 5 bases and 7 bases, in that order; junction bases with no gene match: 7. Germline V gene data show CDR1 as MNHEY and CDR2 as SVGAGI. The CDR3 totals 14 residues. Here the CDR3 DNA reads TGTGCCAGCAGTACAGGGGGTCTACGGAATGAGCAGTTCTTC. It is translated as CASSTGGLRNEQFF.

CDR3 sequence reads: CASSLVGGSSYEQYF. For the CDR3, the DNA is TGTGCCAGCAGCTTAGTGGGTGGGAGCTCCTACGAGCAGTACTTC. V and J are TRBV11-2 and TRBJ2-7; weak D call: TRBD2 (5 bases). The germline CDR1 and CDR2 sequences are SGHAT and FQNNGV. This CDR3 contains 15 residues. Trimming left V 1 base short and J 0 bases short, with 10 bases between.

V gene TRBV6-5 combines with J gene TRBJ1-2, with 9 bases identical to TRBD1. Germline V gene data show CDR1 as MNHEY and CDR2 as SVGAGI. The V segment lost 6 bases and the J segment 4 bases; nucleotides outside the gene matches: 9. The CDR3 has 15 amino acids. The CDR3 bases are TGTGCCAGCAGCTACCACCGGGACAGGGCCTATGGCTACACCTTC. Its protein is CASSYHRDRAYGYTF.

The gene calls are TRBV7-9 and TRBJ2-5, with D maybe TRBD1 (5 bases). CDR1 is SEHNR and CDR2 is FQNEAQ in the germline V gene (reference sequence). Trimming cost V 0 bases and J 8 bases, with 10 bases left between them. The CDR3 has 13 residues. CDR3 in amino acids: CASSLAQGITQYF. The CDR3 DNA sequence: TGTGCCAGCAGCTTAGCTCAGGGCATTACCCAGTACTTC.

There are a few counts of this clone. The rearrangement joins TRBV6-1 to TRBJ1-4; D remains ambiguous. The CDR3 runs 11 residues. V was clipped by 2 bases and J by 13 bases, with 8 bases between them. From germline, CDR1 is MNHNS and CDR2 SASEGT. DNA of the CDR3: TGTGCCAGCAGTGAACTACAGCCACTGTTTTTT. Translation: CASSELQPLFF.

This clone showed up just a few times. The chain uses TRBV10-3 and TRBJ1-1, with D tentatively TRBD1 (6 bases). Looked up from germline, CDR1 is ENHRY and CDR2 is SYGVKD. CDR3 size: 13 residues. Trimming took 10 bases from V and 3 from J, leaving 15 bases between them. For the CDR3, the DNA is TGTGCCACCCAGGGGACGGCGGACACTGAAGCTTTCTTT. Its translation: CATQGTADTEAFF.